Each of the 5 T cell receptor beta chains below was sequenced from the same sample in a study of T-cell reconstitution after alpha-beta-depleted transplantation in children. This sample's TCRbeta library carried unique molecular identifier barcodes. TCRdb analysed the PCR reads with MiXCR anew, one entry per CDR3 protein. The sample records about 72,000 distinct CDR3 sequences, around 7.9% being singletons. The material sequenced was PBMCs from the stem cell graft donor, taken from the stem cell graft. These receptor sequences come from a human donor who donated a stem cell graft to a child with acute lymphoblastic leukemia.

This clonotype has a count of ten or more. V gene TRBV29-1 combines with J gene TRBJ2-3; D remains ambiguous. Germline V CDR1 and CDR2: SQVTM, ANQGSEA. Trimming cost V 4 bases and J 6 bases, with 8 bases left between them. This CDR3 has 11 residues. CDR3 nucleotide sequence: TGCAGCGTTGCGCCCGGGGATACGCAGTATTTT. Translating it yields CSVAPGDTQYF.

This clonotype has a count of ten or more. This rearrangement joins TRBV7-8 to TRBJ2-7; tentatively, D is TRBD1 or TRBD2 (5 bases each). There are 14 residues in the CDR3. Between the trimmed V and J ends, which lost 2 bases and 6 bases, there was a span of 14 bases. The V gene's germline CDR1 is SGHVS and CDR2 FQNEAQ. This CDR3 reads CASSLKVRAGEQYF. The CDR3 region has the DNA TGTGCCAGCAGCTTAAAGGTCAGGGCGGGCGAGCAGTACTTC.

This clonotype was seen many times. The V call is TRBV20-1, the J call TRBJ1-5, with 9 nucleotides matching TRBD1. The CDR3 is 15 residues long. From germline, CDR1 is DFQATT and CDR2 SNEGSKA (reference sequence). V was pared by 6 bases and J by 7 bases, with 13 bases of the junction left unmatched. The CDR3 here is CSATATGTGKQPQHF. Written as DNA, the CDR3 is TGCAGTGCCACCGCGACCGGGACAGGGAAGCAGCCCCAGCATTTT.

This chain connects TRBV29-1 to TRBJ2-7; D might be TRBD1 (6 bases). Germline V gene lookup returns CDR1 SQVTM and CDR2 ANQGSEA. This CDR3 region has 14 residues. V gave up 4 bases and J gave up 5 bases, with 18 bases separating them. The CDR3 here is CSVGSQGQNHEQYF. DNA for the CDR3: TGCAGCGTTGGGTCACAGGGTCAAAATCACGAGCAGTACTTC.

This clonotype was seen many times. DNA for the CDR3: TGTGCCAGCAGGCCCACAGGGTCTAATGGCTACACCTTC. Its translation is CASRPTGSNGYTF. The chain employs TRBV12-3 or TRBV12-4 and TRBJ1-2; the D gene is possibly TRBD1 (6 bases). The V gene lost 6 bases and the J gene lost 6 bases, with 14 bases spanning the gap. The CDR3 extends over 13 amino acids.